The 18 T cell receptor beta chains below come from one sample, sequenced in a study of ipilimumab plus nivolumab after autologous stem cell transplantation. Sequenced by immunoSEQ multiplex PCR; TCRdb stores in-frame clones only, minus some. Here the sample spans around 20,000 clones, 77% being singletons. The input for sequencing was PBMCs, taken in a trial of ipilimumab plus nivolumab as post-transplant consolidation. These receptors came from a male donor with diffuse large B-cell lymphoma.

The V and J genes are TRBV7-9 and TRBJ1-4; a possible D gene is TRBD1 (6 bases). Germline CDR1 reads SEHNR; CDR2 reads FQNEAQ (reference sequence). CDR3 size: 14 residues. The V gene lost 2 bases and the J gene lost 5 bases, with 9 bases spanning the gap. CDR3 in amino acids: CASSLMTGNEKLFF. The DNA of the CDR3 is TGTGCCAGCAGCTTAATGACAGGAAATGAAAAACTGTTTTTT.

This CDR3 reads CASRQGATHYGYTF. As DNA, the CDR3 is TGTGCCAGCCGACAGGGGGCGACTCACTATGGCTACACCTTC. V gene TRBV6-5 combines with J gene TRBJ1-2; 10 nucleotides line up with TRBD1. CDR1 and CDR2 (germline): MNHEY, SVGAGI. This CDR3 region has 14 residues. The trim removed 8 bases at V and 3 bases at J, leaving 6 bases unmatched.

The chain uses TRBV7-9 and TRBJ2-3, with D tentatively TRBD1 (6 bases). V was clipped by 4 bases and J by 1 base, with 12 bases between them. The CDR3 sequence is 15 residues long. Germline-derived CDR1 and CDR2 are SEHNR and FQNEAQ (reference sequence). The CDR3 protein is CASSSTGLGTDTQYF. The CDR3 DNA reads TGTGCCAGCAGCTCTACAGGGTTAGGCACAGATACGCAGTATTTT. Full variable domain (rest looked up from reference TRBV7-9 and TRBJ2-3): DTGVSQNPRHKITKRGQNVTFRCDPISEHNRLYWYRQTLGQGPEFLTYFQNEAQLEKSRLLSDRFSAERPKGSFSTLEIQRTEQGDSAMYLCASSSTGLGTDTQYFGPGTRLTVL.

The gene calls are TRBV4-1 and TRBJ1-4; 7 positions agree with TRBD1. Trimming removed 2 bases from V and 3 bases from J; junction bases left unmatched: 6. Germline assignment: CDR1 MGHRA and CDR2 YSYEKL. This CDR3 comprises 16 residues. The CDR3 region has the DNA TGCGCCAGCAGCCAAAACTGGGGGACAGCTAATGAAAAACTGTTTTTT. This encodes CASSQNWGTANEKLFF.

This clone was observed a few times. The genes are TRBV14 and TRBJ2-7; weak D call: TRBD2 (5 bases). V was trimmed by 2 bases and J by 5 bases, leaving 10 bases between them. The CDR3 runs 13 residues. Per germline, CDR1 SGHDN and CDR2 FVKESK. CDR3 sequence: CASSQTRVHEQYF. Written as DNA, the CDR3 is TGTGCCAGCAGCCAAACGCGGGTTCACGAGCAGTACTTC.

This chain uses TRBV7-9 with TRBJ2-5; weak D call: TRBD1 (5 bases). CDR1 is SEHNR and CDR2 is FQNEAQ in the germline V gene (reference sequence). The CDR3 is 13 amino acids. Trimming removed 6 bases from V and 2 bases from J, with 10 bases in between. The CDR3 coding sequence is TGTGCCAGCAGTAGACAGCCGCAAGAGACCCAGTACTTC. It specifies CASSRQPQETQYF.

This chain links TRBV18 with TRBJ1-6; D remains ambiguous. In germline, CDR1 is KGHSH, CDR2 LQKENI. Trimming took off 2 bases at V and 9 bases at J, with 8 bases between the two ends. CDR3 length equals 13 residues. The CDR3 is CASSPGITSPLHF. CDR3 bases: TGTGCCAGCTCACCAGGGATAACTTCACCCCTCCACTTT.

V and J are TRBV30 and TRBJ1-5; D may be TRBD1 (6 bases). This CDR3 spans 16 amino acids. Germline loops: CDR1 GTSNPN, CDR2 SVGIG (reference sequence). Trimming removed 3 bases at V and 2 bases at J, with 17 bases between. DNA for the CDR3: TGTGCCTGGAGGTTTCGATGGACAGACGGCAATCAGCCCCAGCATTTT. This gives the protein CAWRFRWTDGNQPQHF.

To note about this clone: Possible read error: a much larger clone is one base away. The chain is built from TRBV6-1 and TRBJ2-7; D remains ambiguous. The CDR3 is 11 residues long. The V gene's germline CDR1 is MNHNS and CDR2 SASEGT. The germline V and J ends were trimmed by 6 bases and 0 bases, with 3 bases remaining between them. DNA of the CDR3: TGTGCCAGCAGCGACTCCTACGAGCAGTACTTC. It yields the protein CASSDSYEQYF.

V is TRBV28 and J is TRBJ2-2; maybe TRBD1 (5 bases). Trimming stripped 6 bases from V and 1 base from J, with 9 bases between. Germline V CDR1 and CDR2: MDHEN, SYDVKM. The CDR3 is 14 residues long. CDR3 protein: CASSPGLNTGELFF. As DNA, the CDR3 is TGTGCCAGCAGCCCAGGGCTGAACACCGGGGAGCTGTTTTTT.

The CDR3 spells CASSRGDGGETQYF. DNA for the CDR3: TGTGCCAGCAGCAGAGGAGACGGTGGGGAGACCCAGTACTTC. This chain links TRBV7-6 with TRBJ2-5; the D is unclear. Germline V gene data show CDR1 as SGHVS and CDR2 as FNYEAQ. There are 14 residues in the CDR3. V lost 5 bases, J lost 5 bases, and 15 bases lay in between.

In its sample, this clone ranks as medium-sized. The chain uses TRBV13 and TRBJ1-5; D not resolved. Trimming pared 0 bases from V and 3 bases from J, leaving 6 bases between. This CDR3 comprises 14 residues. The germline V gene has CDR1 PRHDT and CDR2 FYEKMQ (reference sequence). CDR3 amino acids: CASSLGGYNQPQHF. DNA of the CDR3: TGTGCCAGCAGCTTAGGGGGGTACAATCAGCCCCAGCATTTT. Supplemented by reference TRBV13 and TRBJ1-5, the full variable domain reads AAGVIQSPRHLIKEKRETATLKCYPIPRHDTVYWYQQGPGQDPQFLISFYEKMQSDKGSIPDRFSAQQFSDYHSELNMSSLELGDSALYFCASSLGGYNQPQHFGDGTRLSIL.

This rearrangement joins TRBV18 to TRBJ2-7, with 9 bases lining up with TRBD1. Germline V CDR1 and CDR2: KGHSH, LQKENI. V trimming: 4 bases; J trimming: 0 bases; junction bases outside the gene matches: 10. There are 17 residues in the CDR3. DNA of the CDR3: TGTGCCAGCTCACGAATCGTGGGACAGGGAAACTCCTACGAGCAGTACTTC. Translated: CASSRIVGQGNSYEQYF.

This clone was recorded only once. The V call is TRBV28, the J call TRBJ2-2, with D possibly TRBD2 on 6 matching bases. V was shortened by 5 bases and J by 4 bases, with 14 bases between the two germline ends. The CDR3 length is 15 residues. Germline V CDR1 and CDR2: MDHEN, SYDVKM. The CDR3 spells CASSRAGRSTGELFF. DNA for the CDR3: TGTGCCAGCAGTAGGGCAGGGAGGAGCACCGGGGAGCTGTTTTTT.

The chain links TRBV28 to TRBJ2-1, with 8 bases fitting TRBD2. Trimming cost V 3 bases and J 6 bases; bases outside gene matches: 7. Germline CDR1 and CDR2: MDHEN and SYDVKM. The CDR3 runs to 15 residues. Here the CDR3 DNA reads TGTGCCAGCAGTTTGAGCACTCGGGGGGGCAATGAGCAGTTCTTC. Amino acids: CASSLSTRGGNEQFF.

A single count supports this clone. V gene TRBV6-1 combines with J gene TRBJ1-1, with 8 bases lining up with TRBD1. Losses at the gene ends were 4 bases for V and 4 bases for J; bases not matched to a gene: 5. The germline V gene encodes CDR1 MNHNS and CDR2 SASEGT. This CDR3 has 14 residues. This chain's CDR3 is CASSGDRGRTEAFF. The CDR3, as DNA: TGTGCCAGCAGTGGAGACAGGGGTCGCACTGAAGCTTTCTTT.

This clone was seen a handful of times. The rearrangement uses TRBV5-1 and TRBJ2-1; 13 bases are a match to TRBD2. The CDR3 covers 14 residues. V shed 1 base and J 9 bases; nucleotides not matched to a gene: 1. From germline, CDR1 is SGHRS and CDR2 YFSETQ. The CDR3 DNA reads as TGCGCCAGCAGCTTGACTAGCGGGGGGGCTGAGCAGTTCTTC. Its protein is CASSLTSGGAEQFF.

This chain connects TRBV7-2 to TRBJ1-2; D perhaps matches TRBD1 (5 bases). V dropped 7 bases and J dropped 2 bases, with 14 bases sitting between them. The CDR3 is 14 residues long. CDR1 is SGHTA, CDR2 FQGNSA, per germline. CDR3 nucleotide sequence: TGTGCCAGCAACTCCTTGGGGGGGAACTATGGCTACACCTTC. Translated, it gives CASNSLGGNYGYTF.